This is a list of T cell receptor beta chains from one sample in a study of cytomegalovirus exposure and HLA in healthy donors. Profiling relied on immunoSEQ multiplex PCR, and the TCRdb table lists in-frame clones only, not all of them. The sample contains 180,000 or so clones, 79% of which appear only once. Sequenced input: PBMCs. These receptors were taken from a woman aged 45-65 years in good health and CMV-seronegative. Each CDR3 is given with its conserved first and last residue. The order of the fields is clone size, D gene, J gene, V gene, CDR3 DNA, CDR3 protein. A D gene is named only where the DNA matches it firmly. Only part of the rows carry a size: once, few, many, or a class if the clone is expanded.

.,TRBD1,TRBJ1-4,TRBV7-2,TGTGCCAGCAGCTTTGGGACAGGTGGACAGGGTGAAAAACTGTTTTTT,CASSFGTGGQGEKLFF
.,.,TRBJ1-6,TRBV10-3,TGTGCCATCAGTGAGGGTAGACAGCTCGACCTCCACTTT,CAISEGRQLDLHF
.,TRBD1,TRBJ2-3,TRBV27,TGTGCCAGCAGTCCCCAGTATAGGTCCACAGGGGGTGGTTCAGATACGCAGTATTTT,CASSPQYRSTGGGSDTQYF
.,.,TRBJ1-5,TRBV19,TGTGCCAGTAGTATGGGAATCACGGAGGGACCCAATCAGCCCCAGCATTTT,CASSMGITEGPNQPQHF
once,TRBD2,TRBJ2-1,TRBV7-8,TGTGCCAGCAGCAAAAGAGACGGGACTAGCGGGACGGATGAGCAGTTCTTC,CASSKRDGTSGTDEQFF
once,TRBD2,TRBJ2-1,TRBV7-2,TGTGCCAGCAGCTCCCTGTCCGGGACTAGCTCCCCCAATGAGCAGTTCTTC,CASSSLSGTSSPNEQFF
few,TRBD1,TRBJ1-5,TRBV27,TGTGCCAGCAGTTCCACCGGGACAGGGAATCAGCCCCAGCATTTT,CASSSTGTGNQPQHF
.,.,TRBJ2-4,TRBV5-6,TGTGCCAGCAGCTTGGGGGCGGGGGCGGCCAAAAACATTCAGTACTTC,CASSLGAGAAKNIQYF
.,TRBD2,TRBJ2-7,TRBV7-2,TGTGCCAGCAGCGGGGCGGGAGACGAGCAGTACTTC,CASSGAGDEQYF
.,TRBD1,TRBJ1-3,TRBV23-1,TGCGCCAGCAGTAGGACAGGGGGAAACACCATATATTTT,CASSRTGGNTIYF
few,TRBD2,TRBJ2-1,TRBV5-4,TGTGCCAGCAGATCTAGCGGGAGTACCTACAATGAGCAGTTCTTC,CASRSSGSTYNEQFF
.,TRBD1,TRBJ1-5,TRBV10-3,TGTGCCATCAGTGAGGAGGACAGGGCGTCGCGCAATCAGCCCCAGCATTTT,CAISEEDRASRNQPQHF
.,TRBD1,TRBJ2-1,TRBV18,TGTGCCAGCTCACCACAGGGACAGAATTCCAATGAGCAGTTCTTC,CASSPQGQNSNEQFF
.,.,TRBJ1-2,TRBV27,TGTGCCAGCAGTTCGGTCACTTCGCGGGAGTATGGCTACACCTTC,CASSSVTSREYGYTF
once,.,TRBJ2-3,TRBV5-1,TGCGCCAGCAGCTATGACAGTAGCACAGATACGCAGTATTTT,CASSYDSSTDTQYF
few,.,TRBJ1-4,TRBV9,TGTGCCAGCAGCGCAGGGTCCACAAATAATGAAAAACTGTTTTTT,CASSAGSTNNEKLFF
.,TRBD2,TRBJ2-5,TRBV6-4,TGTGCCAGCAGTGACTCGCGGGAGCCGCTCCAAGAGACCCAGTACTTC,CASSDSREPLQETQYF
.,.,TRBJ2-5,TRBV15,TGTGCCACCCTGACAGATAACGAAGAGACCCAGTACTTC,CATLTDNEETQYF
.,TRBD2,TRBJ2-3,TRBV4-1,TGCGCCAGCAGCCAATCTCCGGGGGGGCGAGACACAGATACGCAGTATTTT,CASSQSPGGRDTDTQYF
.,.,TRBJ2-7,TRBV5-1,TGCGCCAGCAGCTTGGGCGGGGCGGTTCCCTCCTACGAGCAGTACTTC,CASSLGGAVPSYEQYF
.,.,TRBJ2-7,TRBV10-2,TGCGCCAGCAGACTAGCCGACGAGCAGTACTTC,CASRLADEQYF
.,TRBD1,TRBJ1-1,TRBV5-1,TGCGCCAGCAGCACTGGGACAGGTTGGAACACTGAAGCTTTCTTT,CASSTGTGWNTEAFF
.,.,TRBJ2-6,TRBV7-2,TGTGCCAGCAGCTACCAAGCCCCTGGGGCCAACGTCCTGACTTTC,CASSYQAPGANVLTF
few,.,TRBJ1-2,TRBV28,TGTGCCAGCAGTTTATCGGGGACTAACTATGGCTACACCTTC,CASSLSGTNYGYTF
.,.,TRBJ2-3,TRBV9,TGTGCCAGCAGCTCCCAGGTTGAGGGAGATACGCAGTATTTT,CASSSQVEGDTQYF
.,.,TRBJ1-2,TRBV27,TGTGCCAGCAGTTTATCAGGGGGGGTAAGACGTGGCTACACCTTC,CASSLSGGVRRGYTF
.,.,TRBJ2-1,TRBV27,TGTGCCAGCAGTTCAGGGTCATACAATGAGCAGTTCTTC,CASSSGSYNEQFF
few,.,TRBJ1-6,TRBV28,TGTGCCAGCAGTTTAACAGCAAGTAATTCACCCCTCCACTTT,CASSLTASNSPLHF
.,.,TRBJ2-7,TRBV28,TGTGCCAGCAGTCCCCAGGAGGGGCGAGCCTACGAGCAGTACTTC,CASSPQEGRAYEQYF